The clone carrying this T cell receptor (beta chain) showed up just once. V lost 6 bases and J lost 3, with 18 bases in between. Germline CDR1 MNHEY, CDR2 SVGAGI. The CDR3 consists of 16 residues. The table came from immunoSEQ multiplex PCR; TCRdb's copy has only in-frame clones and leaves some out. The sample yields 88,000 or so clones, about 88% seen once. This entry belongs to a study of T cell responses to AZD1222 COVID-19 vaccine. The rearrangement uses TRBV6-5 and TRBJ1-5, with D perhaps TRBD1 (5 bases). The sequence derives from an adult who received the AZD1222 COVID-19 vaccine. Sequenced material: peripheral blood, taken 28 days after the second AZD1222 dose. The CDR3 bases are TGTGCCAGCAGATACGACAGCCGGCTAAACAATCAGCCCCAGCATTTT. It codes for CASRYDSRLNNQPQHF.